This T cell receptor (beta chain) was captured by sequencing in a study of blood T cell repertoires in COVID-19. Profiling relied on immunoSEQ multiplex PCR, and the TCRdb table lists in-frame clones only, not all of them. The profile shows 60,000 to 65,000 clones, about 93% of them singletons. Germline CDR1 KGHSH, CDR2 LQKENI. The CDR3 is made up of 12 amino acids. V was cut by 3 bases and J by 4 bases, with 5 bases left in between. The sequenced sample was peripheral blood. J is TRBJ2-3 and V is TRBV18; D is uncertain. The clonotype was recovered from an elderly woman with active COVID-19. This CDR3 reads CASSPSADTQYF. The CDR3, as DNA: TGTGCCAGCTCACCCTCGGCAGATACGCAGTATTTT.